This T cell receptor (beta chain) was observed in a study of cytomegalovirus exposure and HLA in healthy donors. General study points: TCR beta V segments were, for the most part, productive about 87% or about 30% of the time in an earlier analysis. When presence/absence was analysed, sequencing depth was taken to be roughly uniform across donors. Altogether, 160 or so TCR beta chains were recorded as cytomegalovirus-associated.

The junction had 7 bases not matched to a gene; V was cut back by 7 bases and J by 3 bases. This CDR3 comprises 14 residues. The V gene's germline CDR1 is GTSNPN and CDR2 SVGIG (reference sequence). Each donor's status was that of a healthy bone marrow donor. PCR primers comprised 60 Vbeta and 13 Jbeta primers. Method: immunoSEQ multiplex PCR; TCRdb's copy keeps in-frame clones and lacks some. Of 220,000 or so clones in the sample, approximately 79% were seen once. Comments on this clone: Its specificity is not known.

The sequence was collected from a man aged 50-60 years in good health and CMV-seronegative. The genes are TRBV30 and TRBJ1-3; 9 nucleotides line up with TRBD1. What was sequenced was PBMCs. CDR3 nucleotides: TGTGCCTCCACCGGGACAGGGTTTGGAAACACCATATATTTT. Its translation is CASTGTGFGNTIYF.